Listed below are T cell receptor beta chains from one sample, sequenced in a study of neurological immune-mediated disorders. TCRdb redid the calling of the 5' RACE reads with MiXCR, one entry per CDR3 protein. The data show about 10,000 distinct CDR3 sequences, with about 23% seen just once and roughly 15% held by the top ten. Sequencing used CD8+ T cells from blood. These receptors were obtained from a woman in her thirties or forties with multiple sclerosis. Both conserved end residues are part of each CDR3. Fields, in order: clone size, V gene, D gene, CDR3 length, J gene, CDR3 protein, CDR3 DNA. The D gene is left open where the match is weak. Clone size is given for some rows only: seen once, a few or many times, or a class if the clone is expanded.

size: many; V: TRBV12-3/TRBV12-4; D: NA; length: 13; J: TRBJ2-7; CDR3: CASSWDNSYEQYF; DNA: TGTGCCAGCAGTTGGGACAACTCCTACGAGCAGTACTTC
size: many; V: TRBV29-1; D: NA; length: 12; J: TRBJ1-1; CDR3: CSVEDLEGTAFF; DNA: TGCAGCGTTGAAGATCTGGAGGGGACGGCTTTCTTT
size: medium-sized; V: TRBV4-1; D: NA; length: 16; J: TRBJ1-1; CDR3: CASSQLPLGQNTEAFF; DNA: TGCGCCAGCAGCCAACTACCCCTGGGGCAGAACACTGAAGCTTTCTTT
size: medium-sized; V: TRBV29-1; D: NA; length: 16; J: TRBJ1-2; CDR3: CSVAPPLGYPYYGYTF; DNA: TGCAGCGTCGCACCTCCCTTGGGGTACCCCTACTATGGCTACACCTTC
size: medium-sized; V: TRBV10-2; D: TRBD1; length: 13; J: TRBJ1-1; CDR3: CASSGQGATEAFF; DNA: TGCGCCAGCAGTGGACAGGGGGCAACTGAAGCTTTCTTT
size: medium-sized; V: TRBV4-2; D: TRBD1; length: 14; J: TRBJ1-1; CDR3: CASLYRGRNTEAFF; DNA: TGTGCCAGCCTCTACAGGGGGCGGAACACTGAAGCTTTCTTT
size: medium-sized; V: TRBV12-3/TRBV12-4; D: TRBD2; length: 15; J: TRBJ2-3; CDR3: CASSSGGGGTDTQYF; DNA: TGTGCCAGCAGTTCCGGGGGGGGGGGCACAGATACGCAGTATTTT
size: NA; V: TRBV4-2; D: NA; length: 15; J: TRBJ1-3; CDR3: CASSQEQRSGNTIYF; DNA: TGTGCCAGCAGCCAGGAACAGCGCTCTGGAAACACCATATATTTT
size: many; V: TRBV5-1; D: NA; length: 12; J: TRBJ2-7; CDR3: CASSPTGNEQYF; DNA: TGCGCCAGCAGCCCTACAGGGAACGAGCAGTACTTC
size: many; V: TRBV9; D: TRBD2; length: 15; J: TRBJ2-3; CDR3: CASSKGDYITDTQYF; DNA: TGTGCCAGCAGCAAAGGGGACTACATCACAGATACGCAGTATTTT
size: NA; V: TRBV20-1; D: TRBD1; length: 16; J: TRBJ1-2; CDR3: CSAREFTGGANYGYTF; DNA: TGCAGTGCTAGAGAGTTTACAGGGGGCGCGAACTATGGCTACACCTTC
size: NA; V: TRBV9; D: TRBD1; length: 14; J: TRBJ2-3; CDR3: CASSDPLSQGTQYF; DNA: TGTGCCAGCAGCGATCCCCTGTCACAGGGGACGCAGTATTTT
size: many; V: TRBV4-1; D: NA; length: 15; J: TRBJ1-6; CDR3: CASSQVTGGGSPLHF; DNA: TGCGCCAGCAGCCAAGTAACAGGTGGAGGATCACCCCTCCACTTT
size: once; V: TRBV28; D: NA; length: 13; J: TRBJ1-1; CDR3: CASSLYSSGPAFF; DNA: TGTGCCAGCAGTTTATATTCATCGGGACCAGCTTTCTTT
size: many; V: TRBV5-5; D: NA; length: 13; J: TRBJ2-3; CDR3: CASSFASTDTQYF; DNA: TGTGCCAGCAGCTTCGCCAGCACAGATACGCAGTATTTT
size: medium-sized; V: TRBV9; D: TRBD1; length: 15; J: TRBJ1-3; CDR3: CASSANRGTGNTIYF; DNA: TGTGCCAGCAGCGCGAACAGGGGAACCGGAAACACCATATATTTT
size: many; V: TRBV20-1; D: TRBD1; length: 19; J: TRBJ1-6; CDR3: CSARDFPPGTGPTNSPLHF; DNA: TGCAGTGCTAGAGATTTCCCCCCCGGGACAGGACCGACCAATTCACCCCTCCACTTT
size: medium-sized; V: TRBV6-5; D: TRBD1; length: 14; J: TRBJ1-5; CDR3: CASRGQGGNQPQHF; DNA: TGTGCCAGCAGGGGACAGGGGGGCAATCAGCCCCAGCATTTT
size: few; V: TRBV27; D: NA; length: 14; J: TRBJ1-4; CDR3: CASSPTTGGEKLFF; DNA: TGTGCCAGCAGTCCCACAACCGGGGGGGAAAAACTGTTTTTT
size: many; V: TRBV4-1; D: NA; length: 13; J: TRBJ1-1; CDR3: CASSQEGSTEAFF; DNA: TGCGCCAGCAGCCAAGAGGGGAGTACTGAAGCTTTCTTT
size: many; V: TRBV9; D: TRBD2; length: 15; J: TRBJ2-5; CDR3: CASSLAGGLQETQYF; DNA: TGTGCCAGCAGTTTAGCGGGGGGTCTCCAAGAGACCCAGTACTTC
size: medium-sized; V: TRBV10-2; D: NA; length: 13; J: TRBJ1-1; CDR3: CASSWTANTEAFF; DNA: TGCGCCAGCAGTTGGACAGCGAACACTGAAGCTTTCTTT
size: many; V: TRBV25-1; D: NA; length: 16; J: TRBJ2-7; CDR3: CASSGDGRVPAYEQYF; DNA: TGTGCCAGCAGTGGAGACGGCCGGGTTCCCGCCTACGAGCAGTACTTC
size: medium-sized; V: TRBV9; D: NA; length: 12; J: TRBJ2-3; CDR3: CASSQLGDTQYF; DNA: TGTGCCAGCAGCCAACTAGGAGATACGCAGTATTTT
size: medium-sized; V: TRBV27; D: NA; length: 14; J: TRBJ1-1; CDR3: CASSLEQMNTEAFF; DNA: TGTGCCAGCAGTTTAGAACAGATGAACACTGAAGCTTTCTTT
size: many; V: TRBV4-1; D: TRBD2; length: 17; J: TRBJ2-4; CDR3: CASSQAHGAGVAFIQYF; DNA: TGCGCCAGCAGCCAAGCCCATGGGGCGGGGGTCGCGTTCATTCAGTACTTC
size: medium-sized; V: TRBV7-8; D: NA; length: 14; J: TRBJ2-2; CDR3: CASSLVGNTGELFF; DNA: TGTGCCAGCAGCTTGGTAGGGAACACCGGGGAGCTGTTTTTT
size: NA; V: TRBV13; D: TRBD2; length: 16; J: TRBJ2-2; CDR3: CASSLGPAGKTGELFF; DNA: TGTGCCAGCAGCTTAGGCCCAGCGGGGAAGACCGGGGAGCTGTTTTTT
size: many; V: TRBV5-1; D: TRBD1; length: 12; J: TRBJ2-7; CDR3: CASSPDRVEQYF; DNA: TGCGCCAGCAGCCCCGACAGGGTCGAGCAGTACTTC